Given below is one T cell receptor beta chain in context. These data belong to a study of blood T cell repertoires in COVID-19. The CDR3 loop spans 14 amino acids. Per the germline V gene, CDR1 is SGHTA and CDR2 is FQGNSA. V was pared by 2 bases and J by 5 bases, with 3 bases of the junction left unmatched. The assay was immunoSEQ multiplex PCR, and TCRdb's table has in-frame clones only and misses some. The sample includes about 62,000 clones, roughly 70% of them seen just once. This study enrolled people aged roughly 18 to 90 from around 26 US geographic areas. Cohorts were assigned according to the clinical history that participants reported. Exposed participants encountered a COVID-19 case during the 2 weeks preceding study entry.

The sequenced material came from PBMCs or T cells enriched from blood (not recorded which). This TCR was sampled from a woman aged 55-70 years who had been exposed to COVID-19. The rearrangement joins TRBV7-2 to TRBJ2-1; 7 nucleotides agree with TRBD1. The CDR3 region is CASSLRQGNNEQFF. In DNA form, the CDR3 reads TGTGCCAGCAGCTTAAGACAGGGTAACAATGAGCAGTTCTTC.